Described below is a single T cell receptor beta chain sequence and its context. What it binds is not known. Treatment here: approximately 11-day PBMC culture with coronavirus spike peptide pools or control peptides (ViraFEST assay). At days 3 and 7, half the medium was exchanged for fresh IL-2 medium. This entry belongs to a study of vaccination and CD4 T cells after COVID-19. Study at large: Nasal swab PCR identified SARS-CoV-2 in the convalescent patients, of whom several were mild and one severe.

Cultured CD4+ T-cell DNA underwent Oncomine TCR Beta short-read sequencing. After culture, CD4+ T cells served as the source for genomic DNA extraction. MiXCR, run by TCRdb on the PCR reads, gives a single entry per CDR3 protein. Seen here are about 21,000 distinct CDR3 sequences, around 50% observed once, and the top ten hold 10% to 13%. The source is a human donor who had recovered from COVID-19. The sample taken for sequencing was CD4+ T cells from blood, cultured in vitro.

CDR3 residues: CSVTFRDEQYF. The DNA of the CDR3 is TGCAGTGTCACATTCAGGGACGAGCAGTACTTC. The chain recombines TRBV20-1 with TRBJ2-7, with D perhaps TRBD1 (5 bases). The CDR3 length is 11 residues. V gave up 7 bases and J gave up 5 bases, with 12 bases separating them. Per germline, CDR1 DFQATT and CDR2 SNEGSKA (reference sequence).